This T cell receptor (beta chain) was sequenced during a study of identical twins. The CDR3 has 15 residues. V was cut by 5 bases and J by 0 bases, with 14 bases left in between. Germline CDR1 reads SGHVS; CDR2 reads FQNEAQ. MiXCR was run by TCRdb on the 5' RACE reads, yielding one entry per CDR3 protein. The sample contains hundreds of thousands of distinct CDR3 sequences, 21% of which appear only once. The same sample was also used in a study of T cells expressing NK-cell markers. That paper notes: Cells sorted as CD3+CD56+NKG2C+, CD3+CD56+NKG2C- and CD3+CD56-NKG2C+ T cells supplied the TCR beta repertoires. Restriction of the sorted population to alpha-beta TCR T cells was achieved in several experiments with an anti-gamma-delta TCR antibody.

V is TRBV7-8 and J is TRBJ2-7; D is undetermined. The sample comprised PBMCs. The receptor comes from a woman aged 18-29 years in good health. The CDR3 bases are TGTGCCAGCAGCCCACGACTCCCCAACTCCTACGAGCAGTACTTC. Amino acids: CASSPRLPNSYEQYF.